This TCR beta chain was observed in a study of identical twins. This clonotype has more than one count but fewer than ten. The antigen remains unidentified. From the 5' RACE reads, TCRdb called clonotypes with MiXCR, one entry per CDR3 protein. The table includes hundreds of thousands of distinct CDR3 sequences, approximately 22% detected once. Notes on the study in general: High-abundance cord blood beta clonotypes had fewer insertions; memory repertoires showed none. Twin pairs' shared out-of-frame alpha sequences were enriched in low generation probability.

This sample was shared with a second study, whose subject was T cells expressing NK-cell markers.

Sequenced material: PBMCs. The source is a woman in her late teens or twenties in good health.

In DNA, the CDR3 is TGTGCCATCAGTCGGTACGGGACAGGGCCCCAAGAGACCCAGTACTTC. Protein sequence: CAISRYGTGPQETQYF. The V gene is TRBV10-3, the J gene TRBJ2-5; 9 bases match TRBD1. Germline assignment: CDR1 ENHRY and CDR2 SYGVKD. The length of the CDR3 is 16 residues. V shed 5 bases and J 1 base; nucleotides not matched to a gene: 8.